The entry that follows covers one TCR beta chain sequence. These data come from a study of blood T cell repertoires in COVID-19. Study-wide background: Both acute and convalescent COVID-19 samples were obtained from the United States, Italy and Spain.

The V segment lost 5 bases and the J segment 0 bases; nucleotides outside the gene matches: 12. CDR3 length: 18 amino acids. Germline V gene data show CDR1 as SNHLY and CDR2 as FYNNEI. The data were produced by immunoSEQ multiplex PCR, yet TCRdb's version contains in-frame clones alone and is incomplete. Of more than 300,000 clones in the sample, under 90% are singletons; the top ten hold about 10%. Source material: PBMCs or T cells enriched from blood (not recorded which). This TCR came from a woman aged 18-29 years who had recovered from COVID-19. The rearrangement joins TRBV2 to TRBJ2-2; TRBD2 matches at 7 bases. In nucleotides, the CDR3 is TGTGCCAGCAGTCTACGTCGACTAGCCCTAGCGAACACCGGGGAGCTGTTTTTT. This gives the protein CASSLRRLALANTGELFF.